What follows are 11 T cell receptor beta chains derived from one specimen sequenced in a study of low-dose radiotherapy and immunotherapy resistance in tumors. Time point specified: before trial treatment. First-strand cDNA relied on TRAV- and TRBV-specific primers spanning alpha and beta chains. TCRs underwent approximately 20 PCR cycles of amplification with a constant-region primer and V-primer adapter. TCRdb re-called the reads with MiXCR, one entry per CDR3 protein. The sample includes approximately 90,000 distinct CDR3 sequences, over 15% seen only once; the top ten take 2.5% to 3%. Sequences were derived from PBMCs, sampled before treatment. The receptors were sampled from a male donor with prostate cancer.

This clonotype was detected ten times or more. The V and J genes are TRBV11-1 and TRBJ2-2; D may be TRBD1 (6 bases). Germline-derived CDR1 and CDR2 are SGHAT and FQDESV (reference sequence). The V end lost 0 bases, the J end lost 5 bases, and 13 bases lay between the germline ends. The CDR3 extends over 16 amino acids. In DNA, the CDR3 is TGTGCCAGCAGCTTAGCGCTGGGGGCGGTAACCGGGGAGCTGTTTTTT. This codes for CASSLALGAVTGELFF.

This clonotype was observed many times. This chain uses TRBV14 with TRBJ2-1; D is ambiguous. The CDR3 loop spans 12 amino acids. V was clipped by 1 base and J by 9 bases, with 7 bases between them. In germline, CDR1 is SGHDN, CDR2 FVKESK. The CDR3 DNA reads TGTGCCAGCAGCCAAGTAACAGTTGAGCAGTTCTTC. This sequence encodes CASSQVTVEQFF.

The rearrangement joins TRBV12-3 or TRBV12-4 to TRBJ1-5; D is unresolved. The CDR3 consists of 13 residues. The germline V and J ends were trimmed by 3 bases and 6 bases, with 9 bases remaining between them. The CDR3 loop is CASSFSDFQPQHF. For the CDR3, the DNA is TGTGCCAGCAGTTTTAGTGATTTTCAGCCCCAGCATTTT.

A remark on this clonotype: A read error is likely here: a far larger clone is one base away. The chain couples TRBV7-9 to TRBJ2-5, with D tentatively TRBD1 or TRBD2 (6 bases each). Germline CDR1 and CDR2: SEHNR and FQNEAQ (reference sequence). The CDR3 contains 14 residues. Trimming removed 5 bases from V and 2 bases from J, with 12 bases in between. The CDR3 loop reads CASSPPGAQETQYF. In nucleotides, the CDR3 is TGTGCCAGCAGCCCCCCGGGGGCGCAAGAGACCCAGTACTTC. Filled out from reference TRBV7-9 and TRBJ2-5, the complete variable domain reads DTGVSQNPRHKITKRGQNVTFRCDPISEHNRLYWYRQTLGQGPEFLTYFQNEAQLEKSRLLSDRFSAERPKGSFSTLEIQRTEQGDSAMYLCASSPPGAQETQYFGPGTRLLVL.

Regarding this clonotype: A far larger clone is just one base off, so this is likely a read error. This sequence joins TRBV6-5 and TRBJ2-5, with D maybe TRBD2 (5 bases). V was trimmed by 6 bases and J by 11 bases, leaving 28 bases between them. The germline V gene encodes CDR1 MNHEY and CDR2 SVGAGI. The CDR3 runs 16 residues. As DNA, the CDR3 is TGTGCCAGCAGGTTCTCCGGGATTCCTCGATACAATGAGCAGTACTTC. Amino acids: CASRFSGIPRYNEQYF.

This clonotype was picked up a small number of times. The chain uses TRBV7-9 and TRBJ1-4; the D is unclear. The CDR3 is made up of 15 amino acids. V was cut by 2 bases and J by 6 bases, with 13 bases left in between. Per the germline V gene, CDR1 is SEHNR and CDR2 is FQNEAQ (reference sequence). The CDR3 region has the DNA TGTGCCAGCAGCTTAAACTGGGGTGAAGATGAAAAACTGTTTTTT. It translates to CASSLNWGEDEKLFF.

Ten or more counts support this clonotype. The rearrangement uses TRBV18 and TRBJ2-7, with D hard to call. The CDR3 covers 15 residues. With 0 bases removed from V and 3 bases from J, the gap between germline ends came to 12 bases. Germline V gene data show CDR1 as KGHSH and CDR2 as LQKENI. CDR3 amino acids: CASSPPVTPGYEQYF. Here the CDR3 DNA reads TGTGCCAGCTCACCACCTGTCACCCCGGGCTACGAGCAGTACTTC.

Many counts were recorded for this clonotype. The CDR3 nucleotides are TGCGCCAGCAGCGCTCAGGGGTCTAATGAAAAACTGTTTTTT. As protein: CASSAQGSNEKLFF. J is TRBJ1-4 and V is TRBV5-1, with D possibly being TRBD1 (6 bases). Germline V CDR1 and CDR2: SGHRS, YFSETQ. The ends were cut back, 4 bases at V and 3 bases at J, with 10 bases in the middle. This CDR3 region has 14 residues.

The rearrangement links TRBV13 to TRBJ2-2, with D unclear. Trimming cost V 6 bases and J 5 bases, with 13 bases left between them. Germline V CDR1 and CDR2: PRHDT, FYEKMQ (reference sequence). The CDR3 extends over 14 amino acids. The CDR3 bases are TGTGCCAGCAGTGGGTCGCCGAGTACCGGGGAGCTGTTTTTT. Encoded protein: CASSGSPSTGELFF.

Note on this clonotype: Since a far larger clone is one base different, this is likely a read error. The V and J genes are TRBV3-1 and TRBJ2-7, with 8 bases identical to TRBD2. The V segment lost 1 base and the J segment 7 bases; nucleotides outside the gene matches: 9. The CDR3 extends over 15 amino acids. CDR1 is LGHDT, CDR2 YNNKEL, per germline (reference sequence). Here the CDR3 DNA reads TGTGCCAGCAGCCAAGTACCGGGGGGGAGGGATGAGCAGTACTTC. Its translation: CASSQVPGGRDEQYF.

The V call is TRBV9, the J call TRBJ1-2, with TRBD1 as a possible D gene (5 bases). V dropped 0 bases and J dropped 3 bases, with 12 bases sitting between them. Germline CDR1 reads SGDLS; CDR2 reads YYNGEE. The CDR3 extends over 15 amino acids. The DNA for the CDR3 is TGTGCCAGCAGCGTAGCTCCTCTAGGGGACTATGGCTACACCTTC. Protein: CASSVAPLGDYGYTF.